This T cell receptor beta chain originates from a study of blood T cell repertoires in COVID-19. CDR3 length equals 14 residues. V was pared by 4 bases and J by 0 bases, with 9 bases between. From germline, CDR1 is WNHNN and CDR2 SYGVQD (reference sequence). Study members were between 18 and 89 years old and lived in approximately 25 US regions. Grouping used clinical history reported by participants in a survey and questionnaire. Using immunoSEQ multiplex PCR, the repertoire was profiled, and TCRdb retains in-frame clones only, with some absent. The table lists approximately 190,000 clones, roughly 89% of them singletons.

This sequence joins TRBV10-1 and TRBJ1-1; D may be TRBD1 (5 bases). The receptor was derived from a woman aged 30 to 39 who had been exposed to COVID-19. The specimen was PBMCs or T cells enriched from blood (not recorded which). The CDR3, as DNA: TGCGCCAGCAGTGGGGGGGATTTGAACACTGAAGCTTTCTTT. It translates to CASSGGDLNTEAFF.